A selection of T cell receptor beta chains follows, all from one sample in a study of pediatric ulcerative colitis. Profiling relied on immunoSEQ multiplex PCR, and the TCRdb table lists in-frame clones only, not all of them. The sample gives 35,000 or so clones, approximately 73% of which show up once; about 0.7% is in the top ten. Source material: gut tissue. These receptor sequences come from a boy between 10 and 17 years old with moderate ulcerative colitis. Both conserved end residues are part of each CDR3. The D gene is left open where the match is weak. The size entry is marked missing in some rows and otherwise reads once, few, many or a size class.

D gene	clone size	V gene	J gene	CDR3 DNA	CDR3 protein
.	.	TRBV7-2	TRBJ1-1	TGTGCCAGCAGCCTCTTAGCTGAAGCTTTCTTT	CASSLLAEAFF
.	once	TRBV27	TRBJ1-6	TGTGCCAGCAGTAACCACCATCTTCCCAATTCACCCCTCCACTTT	CASSNHHLPNSPLHF
TRBD2	.	TRBV12-5	TRBJ2-3	TGTGCTAGTGCCCTAGGGACTAGCGGGAGGAGGCGGACAGATACGCAGTATTTT	CASALGTSGRRRTDTQYF
.	.	TRBV29-1	TRBJ1-1	TGCAGCGTTGAAGAGGGGAACACTGAAGCTTTCTTT	CSVEEGNTEAFF
TRBD1	.	TRBV6-5	TRBJ2-7	TGTGCCAGCAACACCTGGGGGGACAGGAAGAACGAGCAGTACTTC	CASNTWGDRKNEQYF
TRBD1	.	TRBV18	TRBJ2-5	TGTGCCAGCTCAAGAAACAGGGGGCGAGAGACCCAGTACTTC	CASSRNRGRETQYF
.	.	TRBV5-1	TRBJ1-1	TGCGCCAGCAGATGGACATTTGTCGTTCCCGAAGCTTTCTTT	CASRWTFVVPEAFF
TRBD2	few	TRBV5-1	TRBJ2-1	TGCGCCAGCAGATCTTTTAGCGGGAGCTCCTACAATGAGCAGTTCTTC	CASRSFSGSSYNEQFF
.	.	TRBV28	TRBJ1-1	TGTGCCAGCACCCAACCCCCCGGGGGCCGAGGTGAAGCTTTCTTT	CASTQPPGGRGEAFF
TRBD1	few	TRBV10-3	TRBJ2-7	TGTGCCATCAGTGATAGACAGGGCCACTCCTACGAGCAGTACTTC	CAISDRQGHSYEQYF
.	.	TRBV12-5	TRBJ2-1	TGTGCTAGTGGTTTTGAAGGTGGTGAGCAGTTCTTC	CASGFEGGEQFF
TRBD1	few	TRBV2	TRBJ1-5	TGTGCCAGCAGGTCGGGACAGCTCAATCAGCCCCAGCATTTT	CASRSGQLNQPQHF
.	.	TRBV2	TRBJ1-5	TGTGCCAGCAGGGGAGAAGGAGGACAGCCCCAGCATTTT	CASRGEGGQPQHF
.	few	TRBV28	TRBJ1-3	TGTGCCAGCAGACCACCGGGCGAAGGGAACACCATATATTTT	CASRPPGEGNTIYF
.	once	TRBV4-1	TRBJ2-1	TGCGCCAGCAGCCAAGGGCTTGGGTACAATGAGCAGTTCTTC	CASSQGLGYNEQFF
.	.	TRBV29-1	TRBJ2-1	TGCAGCGCCCTAGGGGCCACCTTGTACAATGAGCAGTTCTTC	CSALGATLYNEQFF